Below, one TCR beta chain is given with its context. The data were taken from a study of blood T cell repertoires in COVID-19. Study-wide context: Donors in the United States, Italy and Spain gave samples during acute or convalescent COVID-19. From T cells, B-cell-depleted T cells, or PBMCs came the material, which was cDNA or gDNA.

The CDR3 length is 15 residues. V was clipped by 7 bases and J by 4 bases; unmatched bases: 5. Germline CDR1 SNHLY, CDR2 FYNNEI. In the authors' workflow: Reference gene primer amplification gave nucleated cell count estimates. Profiled with immunoSEQ multiplex PCR; TCRdb holds only in-frame clones, not every one. The DNA was the basis for D and trimming; V, J and clone size are from that table. The sample contains 150,000 to 200,000 clones, 80% to 90% of which appear only once. The chain carries TRBV2 and TRBJ2-2, with TRBD2 matching over 11 bases. Sample: peripheral blood. This clonotype originated in a man aged 18 to 29 who had recovered from COVID-19. The CDR3 here is CASIGTSGSTGELFF. In DNA, the CDR3 is TGTGCCAGCATTGGGACTAGCGGAAGCACCGGGGAGCTGTTTTTT.